Following are 32 T cell receptor beta chains from one sample sequenced in a study of blood T cell repertoires in COVID-19. Using immunoSEQ multiplex PCR, the repertoire was profiled, and TCRdb retains in-frame clones only, with some absent. The profile covers around 170,000 clones, with about 87% appearing a single time and approximately 24% taken by the ten largest. The source material was peripheral blood. The source is a man aged 55 to 70 with acute or convalescent COVID-19.

The chain carries TRBV21-1 and TRBJ2-3; the D call of TRBD2 is as the table states it, not checked on the DNA. TRBV21-1 is given as a pseudogene. This CDR3 comprises 15 residues. The CDR3 sequence: CASRKLAGTTDTQYF. CDR3 bases: TGTGCCAGCCGGAAACTAGCGGGCACCACTGATACGCAGTATTTT.

V gene TRBV5-6 combines with J gene TRBJ2-2, with D perhaps TRBD1 (6 bases). The CDR3 spans 15 residues. CDR1 SGHDT and CDR2 YYEEEE come from the germline V gene. V lost 0 bases and J lost 6, with 12 bases in between. The CDR3 here is CASSLEDRLSGELFF. The DNA of the CDR3 is TGTGCCAGCAGCTTGGAGGACAGACTATCCGGGGAGCTGTTTTTT.

This clone has only one observation. The rearrangement links TRBV29-1 to TRBJ1-4; maybe TRBD1 (6 bases). The CDR3 runs 12 residues. Germline CDR1 reads SQVTM; CDR2 reads ANQGSEA. Here the CDR3 DNA reads TGCGGATTACGCCAGGGGAACGAAAAACTGTTTTTT. Its protein is CGLRQGNEKLFF.

V gene TRBV28 combines with J gene TRBJ2-7; 11 positions agree with TRBD1. The germline V gene encodes CDR1 MDHEN and CDR2 SYDVKM. The CDR3 loop spans 12 amino acids. Trimming cost V 6 bases and J 11 bases; bases outside gene matches: 6. DNA for the CDR3: TGTGCCAGCAGGTCCCCGGGACAGGGGGAGTACGTC. It codes for CASRSPGQGEYV.

The chain is built from TRBV24-1 and TRBJ1-4; TRBD1 matches at 9 bases. CDR1 is KGHDR and CDR2 is SFDVKD in the germline V gene. There are 14 residues in the CDR3. Trimming took 4 bases from V and 7 from J; bases not matched to a gene: 3. The CDR3 loop reads CATSDTGGSEKLFF. CDR3 bases: TGTGCCACCAGTGACACAGGGGGCTCTGAAAAACTGTTTTTT.

The chain uses TRBV7-9 and TRBJ2-6; TRBD1 agrees at 7 bases. V gave up 5 bases and J gave up 0 bases; unmatched junction bases: 7. Germline-derived CDR1 and CDR2 are SEHNR and FQNEAQ (reference sequence). This CDR3 region has 17 residues. CDR3 in DNA: TGTGCCAGCAGCCCCCGGACAGGACCCTCTGGGGCCAACGTCCTGACTTTC. Its translation: CASSPRTGPSGANVLTF. Filled out from reference TRBV7-9 and TRBJ2-6, the complete variable domain reads DTGVSQNPRHKITKRGQNVTFRCDPISEHNRLYWYRQTLGQGPEFLTYFQNEAQLEKSRLLSDRFSAERPKGSFSTLEIQRTEQGDSAMYLCASSPRTGPSGANVLTFGAGSRLTVL.

The chain carries TRBV11-2 and TRBJ2-4; 9 bases fit TRBD1. The CDR3 totals 14 residues. The germline V gene has CDR1 SGHAT and CDR2 FQNNGV. With V trimmed by 5 bases and J by 8 bases, 7 bases remained unmatched. The CDR3 DNA reads TGTGCCAGCAGCCCCCGGGACAGGGTCGACATTCAGTACTTC. Its translation is CASSPRDRVDIQYF.

This clone was picked up one time. The chain uses TRBV3-1 (or the pseudogene TRBV3-2) and TRBJ2-3; 7 bases are shared with TRBD2. V lost 0 bases and J lost 6; bases outside the gene matches: 9. Per the germline V gene, CDR1 is LGHDT and CDR2 is YNNKEL (reference sequence). The CDR3 sequence is 16 residues long. This chain's CDR3 is CASSQERAGRADTQYF. CDR3 coding DNA: TGTGCCAGCAGCCAAGAGAGAGCGGGACGAGCGGATACGCAGTATTTT.

This chain connects TRBV3-1 (or the pseudogene TRBV3-2) to TRBJ1-2, with D hard to call. The V and J ends lost 2 bases and 5 bases respectively, with 12 bases between them. CDR1 and CDR2 (germline): LGHDT, YNNKEL (reference sequence). The CDR3 totals 14 residues. The CDR3 sequence: CASSQISREYGYTF. DNA of the CDR3: TGTGCCAGCAGCCAAATTAGCCGGGAATATGGCTACACCTTC.

This clone was recorded only once. The chain joins TRBV5-8 to TRBJ1-6; D perhaps matches TRBD1 (5 bases). The V gene lost 4 bases and the J gene lost 8 bases, with 19 bases spanning the gap. Germline V CDR1 and CDR2: SGHTS, YDEGEE. This CDR3 is 16 amino acids long. The CDR3 reads CASSPLNPREDSPLHF. CDR3 nucleotides: TGTGCCAGCAGCCCATTGAATCCCAGGGAGGATTCACCCCTCCACTTT.

The chain is built from TRBV5-6 and TRBJ1-4; D may be TRBD1 (6 bases). The length of the CDR3 is 14 residues. V was pared by 4 bases and J by 8 bases, with 15 bases between. Germline V gene data show CDR1 as SGHDT and CDR2 as YYEEEE. In nucleotides, the CDR3 is TGTGCCAGCAGCCAAGGGACACTACGGGAAAAACTGTTTTTT. Translating gives CASSQGTLREKLFF.

This sequence joins TRBV28 and TRBJ2-7; 7 nucleotides align to TRBD1. Losses at the gene ends were 3 bases for V and 3 bases for J; bases not matched to a gene: 11. This CDR3 contains 16 residues. Germline CDR1 reads MDHEN; CDR2 reads SYDVKM. The CDR3 DNA sequence: TGTGCCAGCAGTTTTACCCCACAGGGGACCGACTACGAGCAGTACTTC. Translating it yields CASSFTPQGTDYEQYF.

This sequence joins TRBV27 and TRBJ2-4; the D is unclear. Germline V gene sequence: CDR1 MNHEY, CDR2 SMNVEV (reference sequence). The CDR3 sequence is 14 residues long. Trimming took off 1 base at V and 6 bases at J, with 10 bases between the two ends. CDR3 bases: TGTGCCAGCAGTTTATTGGTCGGGTCAAACATTCAGTACTTC. Encoded protein: CASSLLVGSNIQYF.

In this sample, this clone turned up once. Here the CDR3 DNA reads TGTGCCAGCTCATGGTCCGCGGGGAACTACAATGAGCAGTTCTTC. It translates to CASSWSAGNYNEQFF. The chain joins TRBV18 to TRBJ2-1; maybe TRBD2 (6 bases). V shed 5 bases and J shed 3 bases, with 14 bases lying between them. The CDR3 spans 15 residues. Germline loops: CDR1 KGHSH, CDR2 LQKENI.

The chain links TRBV3-1 (or the pseudogene TRBV3-2) to TRBJ2-3; 9 bases line up with TRBD2. Germline values: CDR1 LGHDT, CDR2 YNNKEL (reference sequence). The CDR3 is 20 amino acids. V was clipped by 0 bases and J by 5 bases; unmatched bases: 18. The CDR3 sequence: CASSQDSGLATRGFRDTQYF. For the CDR3, the DNA is TGTGCCAGCAGCCAAGATTCGGGACTAGCAACCCGGGGCTTTCGAGATACGCAGTATTTT.

This rearrangement joins TRBV5-1 to TRBJ1-1; 8 bases align to TRBD1. Germline V gene lookup returns CDR1 SGHRS and CDR2 YFSETQ. The ends lost 4 bases at V and 2 bases at J; junction bases unmatched: 4. This CDR3 has 14 residues. CDR3 DNA sequence: TGCGCCAGCAGCCAGGGGGCCGGTAACACTGAAGCTTTCTTT. Its translation is CASSQGAGNTEAFF.

Regarding this clone: The same CDR3 arises from other DNA sequences in this sample as well. The chain couples TRBV24-1 to TRBJ2-5; no clear D gene. Germline CDR1 KGHDR, CDR2 SFDVKD. V lost 4 bases and J 4 bases, leaving 3 bases between the germline ends. The CDR3 runs 11 residues. The CDR3 sequence is CATSDRETQYF. CDR3 bases: TGTGCCACCAGTGACCGAGAGACCCAGTACTTC.

The chain employs TRBV9 and TRBJ2-2; TRBD1 aligns across 9 bases. Germline V lookup: CDR1 SGDLS, CDR2 YYNGEE. V trimming: 4 bases; J trimming: 0 bases; junction bases outside the gene matches: 4. The CDR3 is made up of 16 amino acids. The CDR3 protein is CASSPRTGANTGELFF. In DNA form, the CDR3 reads TGTGCCAGCAGCCCTCGGACAGGGGCGAACACCGGGGAGCTGTTTTTT.

This rearrangement joins TRBV10-1 to TRBJ2-1; 9 bases line up with TRBD1. V dropped 4 bases and J dropped 9; count of bases not matched to a gene: 7. Germline-derived CDR1 and CDR2 are WNHNN and SYGVQD (reference sequence). The CDR3 is made up of 14 amino acids. In DNA form, the CDR3 reads TGCGCCAGCAGTGGGGGGACAGGGTCCCGTGAGCAGTTCTTC. Translating it yields CASSGGTGSREQFF.

J is TRBJ2-7 and V is TRBV7-3, with TRBD2 identical over 8 bases. Germline V CDR1 and CDR2: SGHTA, FQGTGA. The length of the CDR3 is 13 residues. Trimming at V came to 5 bases and at J to 3 bases, leaving 3 bases not matched to a gene. The CDR3 DNA reads TGTGCCAGCAGCCCGGGGGGGGGCTACGAGCAGTACTTC. Translating it yields CASSPGGGYEQYF.

This clone was seen a single time. The chain employs TRBV29-1 and TRBJ1-1; 11 bases fit TRBD1. Trimming at V came to 4 bases and at J to 3 bases, leaving 1 base not matched to a gene. The CDR3 contains 13 residues. The germline CDR1 and CDR2 sequences are SQVTM and ANQGSEA. The CDR3 coding sequence is TGCAGCGTTGGGACAGGGGGCTACACTGAAGCTTTCTTT. Protein product: CSVGTGGYTEAFF.

In its sample, this clone was seen once. V usage is TRBV20-1 and J usage is TRBJ1-1; 7 bases are a match to TRBD1. Germline V gene sequence: CDR1 DFQATT, CDR2 SNEGSKA (reference sequence). V trimming: 2 bases; J trimming: 8 bases; junction bases outside the gene matches: 2. This CDR3 has 11 amino acids. CDR3 protein: CSARNRGEAFF. The CDR3 DNA reads TGCAGTGCTAGAAACAGGGGAGAAGCTTTCTTT.

J is TRBJ1-2 and V is TRBV19; 7 nucleotides match TRBD1. V was pared by 5 bases and J by 5 bases, with 5 bases of the junction left unmatched. The CDR3 sequence is 13 residues long. CDR1 is LNHDA and CDR2 is SQIVND in the germline V gene (reference sequence). CDR3 sequence reads: CASSPRRGYGYTF. For the CDR3, the DNA is TGTGCCAGTAGTCCGCGCAGGGGGTATGGCTACACCTTC.

The J gene is TRBJ1-3, the V gene TRBV3-1 (or the pseudogene TRBV3-2); D might be TRBD1 (6 bases). V lost 8 bases, J lost 4 bases, and 15 bases lay in between. The CDR3 loop spans 14 amino acids. Germline V CDR1 and CDR2: LGHDT, YNNKEL (reference sequence). The CDR3 DNA sequence: TGTGCCAGCTCTCCGGCAGGGGTCGGAAACACCATATATTTT. Translating gives CASSPAGVGNTIYF.

The chain combines TRBV10-3 with TRBJ1-2, with 9 nucleotides matching TRBD1. There are 14 residues in the CDR3. Germline V gene data show CDR1 as ENHRY and CDR2 as SYGVKD. V shed 0 bases and J 7 bases; nucleotides not matched to a gene: 3. In nucleotides, the CDR3 is TGTGCCATCAGTGAGTCACAGGGGGCGCGTGGCTACACCTTC. This encodes CAISESQGARGYTF.

The chain carries TRBV19 and TRBJ1-3; a weak D match, TRBD1 (6 bases). V was cut by 3 bases and J by 1 base, with 13 bases left in between. In germline, CDR1 is LNHDA, CDR2 SQIVND (reference sequence). The CDR3 spans 16 residues. The CDR3 DNA reads as TGTGCCAGTAGTATCCTAACCAGGGGATCTGGAAACACCATATATTTT. This encodes CASSILTRGSGNTIYF.

The rearrangement joins TRBV10-2 to TRBJ2-2; 12 bases match TRBD2. J was trimmed by 3 bases and V by 4 bases; bases with no gene match: 6. This CDR3 has 17 amino acids. Germline V CDR1 and CDR2: WSHSY, SAAADI. The CDR3 sequence is CASSVPGLAGYTGELFF. Written as DNA, the CDR3 is TGCGCCAGCAGTGTCCCGGGACTAGCGGGTTACACCGGGGAGCTGTTTTTT.

CDR3 protein: CASSPRTGTGKLFF. In nucleotides, the CDR3 is TGTGCCAGCAGCCCTAGGACAGGTACGGGGAAACTGTTTTTT. The V gene is TRBV9, the J gene TRBJ1-4, with TRBD1 matching over 7 bases. V shed 4 bases and J 11 bases; nucleotides not matched to a gene: 11. The germline CDR1 and CDR2 sequences are SGDLS and YYNGEE. The CDR3 has 14 amino acids.

The rearrangement links TRBV6-5 to TRBJ2-3; possible D gene TRBD2, 6 bases. The CDR3 sequence is 15 residues long. Looked up from germline, CDR1 is MNHEY and CDR2 is SVGAGI. Trimming removed 0 bases from V and 1 base from J, with 8 bases in between. The chain's CDR3 is CASSYSSGGTDTQYF. The CDR3 DNA reads TGTGCCAGCAGTTACTCTAGCGGTGGCACAGATACGCAGTATTTT.

This rearrangement joins TRBV7-9 to TRBJ2-5; D may be TRBD1 (5 bases). The CDR3 length is 14 residues. Germline-derived CDR1 and CDR2 are SEHNR and FQNEAQ (reference sequence). Trimming removed 3 bases at V and 2 bases at J, with 10 bases between. CDR3 sequence: CASSLTDTQETQYF. CDR3 nucleotide sequence: TGTGCCAGCAGCTTGACAGATACTCAAGAGACCCAGTACTTC.

V usage is TRBV6-5 and J usage is TRBJ1-1; 7 bases align to TRBD1. The CDR3 has 15 amino acids. J gave up 0 bases and V 7 bases, and 8 bases lay outside the gene matches. The germline V gene has CDR1 MNHEY and CDR2 SVGAGI. The DNA for the CDR3 is TGTGCCAGCACCACAGGGGTAAATATGAACACTGAAGCTTTCTTT. Its translation: CASTTGVNMNTEAFF.

The DNA of the CDR3 is TGTGCCAGCAGCTTGTTAGCGGGGCCTTCCTACGAGCAGTACGTC. It specifies CASSLLAGPSYEQYV. The chain combines TRBV7-8 with TRBJ2-7; 8 nucleotides match TRBD2. The CDR3 sequence is 15 residues long. V shed 3 bases and J 1 base; nucleotides not matched to a gene: 5. CDR1 is SGHVS, CDR2 FQNEAQ, per germline.